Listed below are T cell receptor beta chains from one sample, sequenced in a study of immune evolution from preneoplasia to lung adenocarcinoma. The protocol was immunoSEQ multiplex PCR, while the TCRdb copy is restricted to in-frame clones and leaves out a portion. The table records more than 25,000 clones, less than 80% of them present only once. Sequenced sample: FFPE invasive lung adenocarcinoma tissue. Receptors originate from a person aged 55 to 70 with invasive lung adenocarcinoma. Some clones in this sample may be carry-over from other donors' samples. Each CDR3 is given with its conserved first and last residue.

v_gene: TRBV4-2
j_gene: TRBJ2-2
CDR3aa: CASSGVLALGSGELFF

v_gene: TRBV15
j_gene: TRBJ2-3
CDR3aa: CATSRNLPADTQYF

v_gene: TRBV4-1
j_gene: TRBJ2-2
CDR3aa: CASSQRGATNTGELFF

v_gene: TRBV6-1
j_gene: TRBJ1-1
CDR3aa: CASIYRVRDTEAFF

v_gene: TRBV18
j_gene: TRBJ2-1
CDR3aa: CASSPWLAGDYEQFF

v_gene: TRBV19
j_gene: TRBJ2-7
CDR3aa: CASSLKGTSADWSYEKYF

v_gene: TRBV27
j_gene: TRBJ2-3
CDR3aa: CASSSRPPPSTDTQYF

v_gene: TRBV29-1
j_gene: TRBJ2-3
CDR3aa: CSVGRTSGSLIGGTDTQYF

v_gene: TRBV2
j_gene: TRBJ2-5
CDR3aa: CASSVDLLQETQYF

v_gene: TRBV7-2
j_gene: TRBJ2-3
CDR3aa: CASSFNLVGADTQYF

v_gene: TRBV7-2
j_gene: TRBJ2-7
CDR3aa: CASSLFLANEQYF

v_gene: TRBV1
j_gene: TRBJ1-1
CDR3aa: CTSSQDRLPTENTEAFF

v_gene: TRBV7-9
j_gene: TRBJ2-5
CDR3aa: CASSFSNQETQYF

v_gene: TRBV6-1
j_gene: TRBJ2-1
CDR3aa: CASSERGAGDYNEQFF

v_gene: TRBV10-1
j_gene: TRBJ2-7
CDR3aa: CASSESTRTALSYEQYF